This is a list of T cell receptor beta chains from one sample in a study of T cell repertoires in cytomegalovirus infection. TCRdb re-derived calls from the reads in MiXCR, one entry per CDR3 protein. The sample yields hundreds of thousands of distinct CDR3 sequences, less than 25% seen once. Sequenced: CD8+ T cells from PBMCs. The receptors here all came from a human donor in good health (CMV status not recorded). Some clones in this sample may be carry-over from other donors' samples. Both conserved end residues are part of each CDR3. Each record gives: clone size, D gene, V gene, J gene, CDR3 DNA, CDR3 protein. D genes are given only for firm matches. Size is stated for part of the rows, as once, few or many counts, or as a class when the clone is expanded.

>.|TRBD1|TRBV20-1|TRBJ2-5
TGCAGTGCTACAGGGGGCGAAGAGACCCAGTACTTC
CSATGGEETQYF
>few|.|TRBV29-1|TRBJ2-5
TGCAGCGTTGTTAACCTCCAAGAGACCCAGTACTTC
CSVVNLQETQYF
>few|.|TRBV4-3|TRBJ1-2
TGCGCCAGCAGCCAAGATTCGGCAGGCCGCTATGGCTACACCTTC
CASSQDSAGRYGYTF
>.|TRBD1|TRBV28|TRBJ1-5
TGTGCCAGCAGTTCAACTTTTTCGGACAGGGGGGGTCAGCCCCAGCATTTT
CASSSTFSDRGGQPQHF
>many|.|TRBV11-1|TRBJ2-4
TGTGCCAGCAGCTTATCCAGGGGCGCCAAAAACATTCAGTACTTC
CASSLSRGAKNIQYF
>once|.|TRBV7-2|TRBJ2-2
TGTGCCAGCATCCAGGATGGCACCGGGGAGCTGTTTTTT
CASIQDGTGELFF
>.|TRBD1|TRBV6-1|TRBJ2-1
TGTGCCAGCAGTGAAGACGACAGGGTTCCCCTCAGCTCCTACAATGAGCAGTTCTTC
CASSEDDRVPLSSYNEQFF
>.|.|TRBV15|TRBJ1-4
TGTGCCACCAGCAGAGTGATAGGGGCGGGTGAAAAACTGTTTTTT
CATSRVIGAGEKLFF
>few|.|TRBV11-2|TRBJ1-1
TGTGCCAGCAGCCCGTGGGACACCGGTCCGGGCACTGAAGCTTTCTTT
CASSPWDTGPGTEAFF
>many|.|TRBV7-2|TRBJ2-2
TGTGCCAGCAGCTTTTTAGCCACCGGGGAGCTGTTTTTT
CASSFLATGELFF
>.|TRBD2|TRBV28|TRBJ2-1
TGTGCCAGCAGTCCCCTCATAGTGAGCGGGGGACCTTACAATGAGCAGTTCTTC
CASSPLIVSGGPYNEQFF
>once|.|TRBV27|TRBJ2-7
TGTGCCAGCAGTTTATCTGCCGGGGGAGCCTACGAGCAGTACTTC
CASSLSAGGAYEQYF
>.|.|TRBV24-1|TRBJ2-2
.
CATSEAGTVTFGELFF
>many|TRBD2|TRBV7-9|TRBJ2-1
TGTGCCAGCAGCCGGACTAGCGGGAGCAGGAGAGGCAATGAGCAGTTCTTC
CASSRTSGSRRGNEQFF
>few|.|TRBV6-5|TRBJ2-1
TGTGCCAGCAGTTACTCGACCTCAAGCGGTTACAATGAGCAGTTCTTC
CASSYSTSSGYNEQFF
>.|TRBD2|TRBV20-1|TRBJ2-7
TGCAGTGCTCCGGACTTACGATCCGGGACTATTTCTTACGAGCAGTACTTC
CSAPDLRSGTISYEQYF
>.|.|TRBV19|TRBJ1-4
TGTGCCAGTGGGACACTTACTAATGAAAAACTGTTTTTT
CASGTLTNEKLFF
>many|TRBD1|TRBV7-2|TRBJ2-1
TGTGCCAGCAGCTTAATCCGCCGCCTGGGACAGACTTACTTGGATGAGCAGTTCTTC
CASSLIRRLGQTYLDEQFF
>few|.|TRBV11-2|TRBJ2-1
TGTGCCAGCAGCTTGGGATGGGAAAATGAGCAGTTCTTC
CASSLGWENEQFF
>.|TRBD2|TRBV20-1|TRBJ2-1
TGCAGTGCCCCCGGGACTAGCGGGGGGGTCAATGAGCAGTTCTTC
CSAPGTSGGVNEQFF
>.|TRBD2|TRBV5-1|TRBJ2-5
TGCGCCAGCAGCTTGATCGGAGCGGGGGGTGGAGAGACCCAGTACTTC
CASSLIGAGGGETQYF
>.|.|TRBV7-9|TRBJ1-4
TGTGCCAGCAGCGCGCGACAGGCGAATGAAAAACTGTTTTTT
CASSARQANEKLFF
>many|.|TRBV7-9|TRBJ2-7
TGTGCCAGCAGCTTAGTGCGATGGGGAAACTCGAGCTCCTACGAGCAGTACTTC
CASSLVRWGNSSSYEQYF
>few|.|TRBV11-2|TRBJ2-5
TGTGCCAGCAGCCGCTGGGTTAGCGGATCGCCTCAAGAGACCCAGTACTTC
CASSRWVSGSPQETQYF
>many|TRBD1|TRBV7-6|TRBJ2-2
TGTGCCAGAGACAGGGGCCGCTTGAACACCGGGGAGCTGTTTTTT
CARDRGRLNTGELFF
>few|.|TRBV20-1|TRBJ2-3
TGCAGTGCGAACCCCCAGGGCACAGATACGCAGTATTTT
CSANPQGTDTQYF
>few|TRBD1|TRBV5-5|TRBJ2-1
TGTGCCAGCAGCATCGGACAGGGGGCGGATGAGCAGTTCTTC
CASSIGQGADEQFF
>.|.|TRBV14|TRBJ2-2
TGTGCCAGCAGCCAAGTTTCCGGGGGCCTCCTCGGGGAGCTGTTTTTT
CASSQVSGGLLGELFF
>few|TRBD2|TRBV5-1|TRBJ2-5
TGCGCCAGCAGCAACCTAGCGGGGGCTAAAGAGACCCAGTACTTC
CASSNLAGAKETQYF
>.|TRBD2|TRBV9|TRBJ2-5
TGTGCCAGCAGCATGGGACTAGCGGCGAGTGGGGAGACCCAGTACTTC
CASSMGLAASGETQYF
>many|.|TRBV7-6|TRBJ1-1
TGTGCCAGCAGCCCGGACAATCCCCTAATTGATGCTTTCTTT
CASSPDNPLIDAFF
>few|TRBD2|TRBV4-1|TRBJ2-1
TGCGCCAGCAGCCAAATTAGCGGGGGGAACTACAATGAGCAGTTCTTC
CASSQISGGNYNEQFF
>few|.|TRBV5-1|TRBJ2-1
TGCGCCAGCAGCTTGGACAGCCCTAAACTTAATGAGCAGTTCTTC
CASSLDSPKLNEQFF
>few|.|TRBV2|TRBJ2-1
TGTGCCAGCCTAACGGGGGTGAATGAGCAGTTCTTC
CASLTGVNEQFF
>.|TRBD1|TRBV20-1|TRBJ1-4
TGCAGTGCTAGAGATTATAAGGGACAGACTAATGAAAAACTGTTTTTT
CSARDYKGQTNEKLFF
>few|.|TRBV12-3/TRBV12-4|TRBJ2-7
TGTGCCAGCAGTGCCGTACCCCACGAGCAGTACTTC
CASSAVPHEQYF
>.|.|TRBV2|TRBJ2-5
TGTGCCAGCAGTAAACAGGTCGACCAAGAGACCCAGTACTTC
CASSKQVDQETQYF
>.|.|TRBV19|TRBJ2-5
TGTGTCAGTACCCCAGGGAGGGACATACAAGAGACCCAGTACTTC
CVSTPGRDIQETQYF
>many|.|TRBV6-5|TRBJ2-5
TGTGCCAGCAGACCAACACGGACTCCCTCACAGACCCAGTACTTC
CASRPTRTPSQTQYF
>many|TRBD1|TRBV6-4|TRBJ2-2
TGTGCCAGCAGTGACGTAGGGGGCTACACCGGGGAGCTGTTTTTT
CASSDVGGYTGELFF
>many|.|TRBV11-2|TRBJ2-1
TGTGCCAGCAGCTTAGATCTACCCTACTTTTCAGGCGTTCCCTACAATGAGCAGTTCTTC
CASSLDLPYFSGVPYNEQFF
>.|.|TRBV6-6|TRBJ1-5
TGTGCCAGCAGTTACTCGATTAGGGACTATAGCAATCAGCCCCAGCATTTT
CASSYSIRDYSNQPQHF
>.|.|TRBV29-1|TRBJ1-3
TGCAGCGTTGATAGGGGCGAGGGAAACACCATATATTTT
CSVDRGEGNTIYF
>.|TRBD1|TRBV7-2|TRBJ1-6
TGTGCCAGCAGCTTTCCGGGACAGGGAGATTCACCCCTCCACTTT
CASSFPGQGDSPLHF
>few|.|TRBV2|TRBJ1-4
TGTGCCAGCAGTGCCGGGGGGAGTGAAAAACTGTTTTTT
CASSAGGSEKLFF
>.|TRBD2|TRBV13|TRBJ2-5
TGTGCCAGCAGCGTCCGCGGACTAGCGGAAGAGACCCAGTACTTC
CASSVRGLAEETQYF
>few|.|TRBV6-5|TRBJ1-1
TGTGCCAGAGTCTCTGAAGCTTTCTTT
CARVSEAFF
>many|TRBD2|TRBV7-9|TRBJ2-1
TGTGCCAGCAGCTTGACCGGGACTAACAATGAGCAGTTCTTC
CASSLTGTNNEQFF
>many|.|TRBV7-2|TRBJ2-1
TGTGCCAGCAGCTTATATGGGGTGGTCGGGGATGAGCAGTTCTTC
CASSLYGVVGDEQFF
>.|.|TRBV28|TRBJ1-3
TGTGCCAGCAGTCTGACAGCCCCCAAGACGAGCGGAAACACCATATATTTT
CASSLTAPKTSGNTIYF
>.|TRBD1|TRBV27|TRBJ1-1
TGTGCCAGCAGTTTACCAGGACAGGGGAAAGGTGAAGCTTTCTTT
CASSLPGQGKGEAFF